The 7 T cell receptor beta chains below come from one sample, sequenced in a study of blood T cell repertoires in COVID-19. Sequenced by immunoSEQ multiplex PCR; TCRdb stores in-frame clones only, minus some. The sample has approximately 150,000 clones, 82% seen once. Material for sequencing was peripheral blood. The receptors come from a woman aged 70-85 years with acute or convalescent COVID-19.

The chain is built from TRBV28 and TRBJ2-6, with 9 bases aligning to TRBD1. Germline V gene data show CDR1 as MDHEN and CDR2 as SYDVKM. V lost 5 bases to trimming and J lost 4 bases; unmatched junction nucleotides: 9. The CDR3 has 17 amino acids. CDR3 sequence: CASSPSGTGLGANVLTF. The CDR3 nucleotides are TGTGCCAGCAGTCCCAGTGGGACAGGGTTGGGGGCCAACGTCCTGACTTTC.

The V and J genes are TRBV27 and TRBJ2-1; 8 nucleotides line up with TRBD2. V gave up 1 base and J gave up 9 bases; unmatched junction bases: 11. The germline V gene encodes CDR1 MNHEY and CDR2 SMNVEV (reference sequence). This CDR3 is 16 amino acids long. CDR3 sequence: CASSLYAAGDMGEQFF. The CDR3 DNA sequence: TGTGCCAGCAGTTTATATGCAGCGGGGGATATGGGTGAGCAGTTCTTC.

The chain links TRBV4-1 to TRBJ2-7; maybe TRBD2 (5 bases). The CDR3 is made up of 15 amino acids. Germline lookup yields CDR1 MGHRA and CDR2 YSYEKL. Trimming removed 1 base at V and 0 bases at J, with 10 bases between. The CDR3 coding sequence is TGCGCCAGCAGCCAAGCGACTACCCACTCCTACGAGCAGTACTTC. Protein: CASSQATTHSYEQYF.

The chain uses TRBV7-2 and TRBJ1-5; unclear D gene. V was clipped by 0 bases and J by 6 bases, with 12 bases between them. CDR1 SGHTA and CDR2 FQGNSA come from the germline V gene. The CDR3 spans 15 residues. CDR3 protein: CASSLAVSAGQPQHF. For the CDR3, the DNA is TGTGCCAGCAGCTTAGCGGTCTCAGCGGGTCAGCCCCAGCATTTT. Supplemented by reference TRBV7-2 and TRBJ1-5, the full variable domain reads GAGVSQSPSNKVTEKGKDVELRCDPISGHTALYWYRQSLGQGLEFLIYFQGNSAPDKSGLPSDRFSAERTGGSVSTLTIQRTQQEDSAVYLCASSLAVSAGQPQHFGDGTRLSIL.

This clone was detected many times. The chain joins TRBV18 to TRBJ2-7; weak D call: TRBD1 (6 bases). The germline V gene encodes CDR1 KGHSH and CDR2 LQKENI. The CDR3 sequence is 15 residues long. The V gene lost 3 bases and the J gene lost 0 bases, with 12 bases spanning the gap. The CDR3 DNA follows: TGTGCCAGCTCACCTTTCGGACAGAGCTCCTACGAGCAGTACTTC. This gives the protein CASSPFGQSSYEQYF. Looking up the rest from reference TRBV18 and TRBJ2-7 gives the full variable domain: NAGVMQNPRHLVRRRGQEARLRCSPMKGHSHVYWYRQLPEEGLKFMVYLQKENIIDESGMPKERFSAEFPKEGPSILRIQQVVRGDSAAYFCASSPFGQSSYEQYFGPGTRLTVT.

The chain carries TRBV19 and TRBJ1-2; D is possibly TRBD1 (6 bases). CDR1 and CDR2 from the germline V gene are LNHDA and SQIVND (reference sequence). Trimming removed 6 bases from V and 2 bases from J, with 10 bases in between. The CDR3 runs to 13 residues. The CDR3 loop reads CASSLQGNYGYTF. Written as DNA, the CDR3 is TGTGCCAGTAGCTTACAGGGAAACTATGGCTACACCTTC.

The rearrangement joins TRBV1 to TRBJ2-3; TRBD1 reflects the table's D call only, with no check against the DNA. TRBV1 is assigned pseudogene status. The CDR3 is 17 amino acids. CDR3 protein: CTSSHDRENFLTDTQYF. CDR3 bases: TGCACCAGCAGCCATGACAGGGAGAATTTCCTCACAGATACGCAGTATTTT.